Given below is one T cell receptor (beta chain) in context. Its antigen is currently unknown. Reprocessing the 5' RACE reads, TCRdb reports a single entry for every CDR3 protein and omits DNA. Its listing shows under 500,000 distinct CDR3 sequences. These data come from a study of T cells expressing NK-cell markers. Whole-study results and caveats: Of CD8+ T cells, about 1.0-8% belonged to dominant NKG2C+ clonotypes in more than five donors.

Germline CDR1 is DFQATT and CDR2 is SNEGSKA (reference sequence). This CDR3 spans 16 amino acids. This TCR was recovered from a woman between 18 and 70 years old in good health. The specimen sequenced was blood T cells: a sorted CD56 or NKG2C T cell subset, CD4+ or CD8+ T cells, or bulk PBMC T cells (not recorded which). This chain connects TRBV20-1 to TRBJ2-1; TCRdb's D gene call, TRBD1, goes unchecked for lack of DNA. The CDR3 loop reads CSARRDSLGSYNEQFF.